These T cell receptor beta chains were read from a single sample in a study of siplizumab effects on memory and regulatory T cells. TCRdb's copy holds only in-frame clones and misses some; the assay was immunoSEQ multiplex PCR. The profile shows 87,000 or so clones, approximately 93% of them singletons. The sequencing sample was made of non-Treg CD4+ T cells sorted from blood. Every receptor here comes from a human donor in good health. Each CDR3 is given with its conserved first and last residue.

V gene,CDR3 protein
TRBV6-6,CAISYDRDVQETQYF
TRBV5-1,CASSTSTGRLDKNIQYF
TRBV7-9,CASSLAGWTAGATNEKLFF
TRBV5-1,CASSLSGTGEKLFF
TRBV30,CAWSPDVRAKQFF
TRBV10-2,CASRQGTEAFF
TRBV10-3,CAISNPGDTEAFF
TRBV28,CASSPPDGYEQYF
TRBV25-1,CASQDLWKSYTF
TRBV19,CASREQGYNGYTF
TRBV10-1,CASSRTGGNEKLFF
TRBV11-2,CASSQTGFQETQYF
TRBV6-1,CASSVGTGEKLFF
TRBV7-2,CASSPGTSGPLRYNEQFF
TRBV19,CASSIGEIRETEAFF
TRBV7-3,CASSLSSENEQFF
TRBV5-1,CASSLAASGRTDTQYF
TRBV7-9,CASSPTGIPEEQFF
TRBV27,CASSPSGSTYEQYF
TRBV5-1,CASSSGGAGWGNEQFF
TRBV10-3,CAISETETMNTEAFF
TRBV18,CASSPPSATKSYTF
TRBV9,CASSVVASGRSDEQFF
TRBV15,CATSRDNPTRLYVNEQFF
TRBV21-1,CASTLDLSGTGNYEQYF
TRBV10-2,CASSALRETQYF
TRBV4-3,CASSQDNPRRAGDPPDTQYF
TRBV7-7,CASSLAPSSDTQYF
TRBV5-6,CASNGGAGTRYNEQFF
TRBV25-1,CASRTGGGFAGELFF
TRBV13,CASAGGGYTF
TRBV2,CASSGTGGYTF
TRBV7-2,CASSLGRTSGNEQFF
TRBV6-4,CASSALENTEAFF
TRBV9,CASSPPGDREAFF
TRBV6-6,CASRFSGSPTDTQYF
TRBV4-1,CASSSPGRREDYGYTF
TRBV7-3,CASSPGWAVYNEQFF
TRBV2,CASKLAGGADTQYF
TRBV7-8,CASSIRTGGSNTEAFF
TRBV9,CASSVAGLSGNTIYF
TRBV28,CASSPLGYGYTF
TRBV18,CASSRGQGKVDTQYF
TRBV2,CASSDRLATNEKLFF
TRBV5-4,CASSEMDRGAEAFF
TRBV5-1,CASSGETDTQYF
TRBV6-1,CASSPRGGRGYTF
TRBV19,CASSPGSGANVPTF
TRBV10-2,CASSEVVQTYEQYF
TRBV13,CASSSNPTGELFF
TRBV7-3,CASSSTRTETQYF